Presented here are 28 T cell receptor beta chains from one specimen sequenced in a study of metastatic and nonmetastatic thyroid tumors. No patient received treatment before thyroid surgery. TCRdb re-clonotyped the PCR reads through MiXCR. The profile shows 9,000 to 9,500 clones, around 32% of them singletons. Sequencing was done on a sample of adjacent normal tissue. These receptors were obtained from a female donor with papillary thyroid cancer or a benign thyroid nodule (not recorded which). Some clones in this sample may be carry-over from other donors' samples.

This clone occurred once. The junction does not match germline at one end; this may be a read error. The chain joins TRBV5-6 to TRBJ2-5; D might be TRBD2 (6 bases). The CDR3 is 14 residues long. The germline V gene has CDR1 SGHDT and CDR2 YYEEEE. The CDR3 loop reads CASSPTAGQETKYF. CDR3 sequence (DNA): TGTGCCAGCAGCCCAACAGCGGGTCAGGAGACCAAGTACTTC. Variable domain in full (rest from reference TRBV5-6 and TRBJ2-5): DAGVTQSPTHLIKTRGQQVTLRCSPKSGHDTVSWYQQALGQGPQFIFQYYEEEERQRGNFPDRFSGHQFPNYSSELNVNALLLGDSALYLCASSPTAGQETKYFGPGTRLLVL.

This clone has just a few counts. The genes are TRBV5-1 and TRBJ2-7, with 10 bases fitting TRBD2. Germline V CDR1 and CDR2: SGHRS, YFSETQ. The CDR3 is 16 amino acids. The V segment lost 0 bases and the J segment 2 bases; nucleotides outside the gene matches: 5. DNA of the CDR3: TGCGCCAGCAGCTTGGTAGCACTAGCGGGGCCCTACGAGCAGTACTTC. This codes for CASSLVALAGPYEQYF.

The chain carries TRBV2 and TRBJ2-3, with D unresolved. The V gene lost 0 bases and the J gene lost 6 bases, with 13 bases spanning the gap. The V gene's germline CDR1 is SNHLY and CDR2 FYNNEI. The CDR3 consists of 15 residues. This chain's CDR3 is CASSEATPGVDTQYF. CDR3 coding DNA: TGTGCCAGCAGTGAAGCCACCCCCGGAGTTGATACGCAGTATTTT.

Within the sample, this clone is medium-sized. The V and J genes are TRBV5-6 and TRBJ2-7; D is undetermined. CDR1 is SGHDT and CDR2 is YYEEEE in the germline V gene. There are 14 residues in the CDR3. The ends were cut back, 0 bases at V and 4 bases at J, with 11 bases in the middle. The CDR3 sequence: CASSLAENEYEQYF. The CDR3 DNA is TGTGCCAGCAGCTTGGCGGAAAACGAATACGAGCAGTACTTC.

A few counts support this clone. J is TRBJ1-1 and V is TRBV6-1; D is unclear. V was trimmed by 4 bases and J by 4 bases, leaving 10 bases between them. Germline V CDR1 and CDR2: MNHNS, SASEGT. This CDR3 spans 13 amino acids. In nucleotides, the CDR3 is TGTGCCAGCAGTGCAACCAGGAGCACTGAAGCTTTCTTT. Encoded protein: CASSATRSTEAFF.

In DNA form, the CDR3 reads TGTGCCAGCAGTCTGACAGGGGGTTTAACAGATACGCAGTATTTT. It codes for CASSLTGGLTDTQYF. This chain links TRBV14 with TRBJ2-3, with 9 bases that match TRBD1. The trim removed 6 bases at V and 3 bases at J, leaving 7 bases unmatched. This CDR3 is 15 amino acids long. Germline lookup yields CDR1 SGHDN and CDR2 FVKESK.

The chain combines TRBV5-1 with TRBJ2-7, with TRBD2 matching 8 bases. This CDR3 is built from 14 residues. V lost 1 base, J lost 0 bases, and 0 bases stayed unmatched. Germline loops: CDR1 SGHRS, CDR2 YFSETQ. The CDR3 protein is CASSLSGSSYEQYF. The DNA for the CDR3 is TGCGCCAGCAGCTTGAGCGGGAGCTCCTACGAGCAGTACTTC.

The chain uses TRBV9 and TRBJ2-2; D possibly corresponds to TRBD2 (5 bases). Trimming took off 4 bases at V and 8 bases at J, with 9 bases between the two ends. This CDR3 is built from 12 residues. Germline V gene lookup returns CDR1 SGDLS and CDR2 YYNGEE. The CDR3: CASSPPGGELFF. The DNA for the CDR3 is TGTGCCAGCAGCCCCCCGGGGGGGGAGCTGTTTTTT.

This clone was counted a few times. V usage is TRBV29-1 and J usage is TRBJ2-7, with TRBD1 identical over 9 bases. Germline V gene data show CDR1 as SQVTM and CDR2 as ANQGSEA. The CDR3 is 13 residues long. V lost 4 bases, J lost 3 bases, and 4 bases stayed unmatched. This chain's CDR3 is CSVVGQGRYEQYF. In DNA form, the CDR3 reads TGCAGCGTTGTAGGACAGGGGCGCTACGAGCAGTACTTC.

V usage is TRBV13 and J usage is TRBJ2-7, with 14 bases lining up with TRBD2. The V and J ends lost 4 bases and 4 bases, in that order; junction bases with no gene match: 6. The germline V gene encodes CDR1 PRHDT and CDR2 FYEKMQ (reference sequence). The CDR3 consists of 16 residues. CDR3 sequence: CASSSKGTSGGYEQYF. CDR3 DNA sequence: TGTGCCAGCAGCTCCAAGGGGACTAGCGGGGGATACGAGCAGTACTTC.

This clone was counted between two and nine times. A junction boundary mismatches the germline segment, possibly from a read error. This chain uses TRBV6-4 with TRBJ1-1; D is ambiguous. CDR1 is MRHNA, CDR2 SNTAGT, per germline. The length of the CDR3 is 14 residues. The CDR3 DNA sequence: TGTGCCAGCAGTGTTGACAAATCCAACACTGAAGATTTATTT. This sequence encodes CASSVDKSNTEDLF.

J is TRBJ2-2 and V is TRBV12-5, with D maybe TRBD2 (6 bases). The V gene lost 6 bases and the J gene lost 6 bases, with 14 bases spanning the gap. Germline V gene sequence: CDR1 LGHNT, CDR2 FRNRAP. The CDR3 is 14 amino acids. The chain's CDR3 is CASGSGLKAGELFF. The CDR3 DNA is TGTGCTAGTGGATCGGGACTGAAGGCCGGGGAGCTGTTTTTT.

This clone was seen a few times. The V gene is TRBV11-2, the J gene TRBJ2-3; D may be TRBD1 (7 bases). This CDR3 comprises 15 residues. Germline loops: CDR1 SGHAT, CDR2 FQNNGV. The V gene lost 1 base and the J gene lost 3 bases, with 11 bases spanning the gap. CDR3 residues: CASSLGAGGTDTQYF. The CDR3 DNA is TGTGCCAGCAGCTTAGGGGCAGGGGGGACAGATACGCAGTATTTT.

By share, this clone ranks as medium-sized (0.01 to 0.1%). The chain carries TRBV28 and TRBJ2-7, with a weak D call TRBD1 (6 bases). Germline CDR1 reads MDHEN; CDR2 reads SYDVKM. V shed 8 bases and J shed 0 bases, with 17 bases lying between them. The CDR3 runs 15 residues. CDR3 region: CASLTQGTSSYEQYF. For the CDR3, the DNA is TGTGCCAGCCTTACCCAGGGGACGAGCTCCTACGAGCAGTACTTC.

The chain uses TRBV12-3 or TRBV12-4 and TRBJ2-1, with D perhaps assigned TRBD1 or TRBD2 (5 bases each). V was pared by 3 bases and J by 9 bases, with 15 bases between. The CDR3 consists of 14 residues. The DNA of the CDR3 is TGTGCCAGCAGTTTTGGGTTGGGGGTGGGTGAGCAGTTCTTC. This codes for CASSFGLGVGEQFF.

This chain connects TRBV5-1 to TRBJ2-3; D unresolved. V lost 7 bases to trimming and J lost 3 bases, with 18 bases between them. Looked up from germline, CDR1 is SGHRS and CDR2 is YFSETQ. This CDR3 is 15 amino acids long. The CDR3 nucleotides are TGCGCCAGCCACCGGACCGTCGCCGAGACAGATACGCAGTATTTT. As protein: CASHRTVAETDTQYF.

A few counts support this clone. This chain connects TRBV12-3 or TRBV12-4 to TRBJ1-1, with 8 bases matching TRBD1. The CDR3 contains 14 residues. V shed 6 bases, J shed 4 bases, and the junction held 7 bases outside the gene matches. CDR3 protein: CASRTTGGSTEAFF. The CDR3 DNA follows: TGTGCCAGCAGGACTACAGGGGGGAGCACTGAAGCTTTCTTT.

The chain joins TRBV18 to TRBJ1-1; TRBD1 aligns across 7 bases. Germline assignment: CDR1 KGHSH and CDR2 LQKENI. The junction had 4 bases not matched to a gene; V was cut back by 8 bases and J by 1 base. CDR3 length: 13 residues. The DNA of the CDR3 is TGTGCCAGCGCCGGACAGGCGAACACTGAAGCTTTCTTT. The encoded protein is CASAGQANTEAFF.

This clone came up a few times. The chain has TRBV28 and TRBJ1-2; TRBD1 might be the D (6 bases). CDR3 length: 17 amino acids. V lost 4 bases and J 8 bases, leaving 26 bases between the germline ends. Germline CDR1 is MDHEN and CDR2 is SYDVKM. CDR3 DNA sequence: TGTGCCAGCAGTTCAAACACCCGGCAGGGGTCTATGTCAGGCTACACCTTC. It encodes CASSSNTRQGSMSGYTF.

This clone was recorded once. The chain uses TRBV7-2 and TRBJ2-5; no firm D call. This CDR3 contains 14 residues. Germline CDR1 is SGHTA and CDR2 is FQGNSA. V was shortened by 3 bases and J by 5 bases, with 13 bases between the two germline ends. CDR3 protein: CASSFYNTGETQYF. The CDR3 nucleotides read TGTGCCAGCAGCTTCTACAACACCGGGGAGACCCAGTACTTC.

By share of the sample, this clone is medium-sized. The chain is built from TRBV20-1 and TRBJ2-7; D is ambiguous. Germline values: CDR1 DFQATT, CDR2 SNEGSKA (reference sequence). Trimming removed 3 bases at V and 5 bases at J, with 14 bases between. The CDR3 spans 13 residues. The CDR3 here is CSARGNGLNEQYF. CDR3 nucleotide sequence: TGCAGTGCTAGGGGAAACGGCCTCAACGAGCAGTACTTC.

J is TRBJ1-5 and V is TRBV30; the D gene is possibly TRBD1 (5 bases). Germline V gene data show CDR1 as GTSNPN and CDR2 as SVGIG (reference sequence). The V and J ends lost 2 bases and 8 bases respectively, with 13 bases between them. The CDR3 is 13 amino acids. The CDR3 DNA sequence: TGTGCCTGGAGTTGGGGACCGGGAGAGCCCCAGCATTTT. This gives the protein CAWSWGPGEPQHF.

The chain has TRBV9 and TRBJ2-1; D gene unclear. Germline V gives CDR1 SGDLS, CDR2 YYNGEE. The CDR3 has 15 amino acids. V was clipped by 0 bases and J by 1 base, with 8 bases between them. The DNA of the CDR3 is TGTGCCAGCAGCGTAGGCGGCGATTCCTACAATGAGCAGTTCTTC. Translated: CASSVGGDSYNEQFF.

V gene TRBV20-1 combines with J gene TRBJ2-7; tentative D call: TRBD1 (6 bases). This CDR3 region has 14 residues. Germline V gene data show CDR1 as DFQATT and CDR2 as SNEGSKA (reference sequence). The V end lost 6 bases, the J end lost 6 bases, and 21 bases lay between the germline ends. As DNA, the CDR3 is TGCAGTGCACACTCTGACAGGCACATTGGCGAGCAGTACTTC. As protein: CSAHSDRHIGEQYF.

A word on this clone: One end of the junction varies from germline; a read error may be responsible. The V and J genes are TRBV24-1 and TRBJ1-2, with D maybe TRBD1 (6 bases). Looked up from germline, CDR1 is KGHDR and CDR2 is SFDVKD. This CDR3 contains 14 residues. CDR3 coding DNA: TGTGCGACCAGTGACCCAGGGACATGCAAAGGCTACACCTTC. Amino acid sequence: CATSDPGTCKGYTF.

CDR3: CASSEHANTEAFF. For the CDR3, the DNA is TGTGCCAGCAGTGAACATGCTAACACTGAAGCTTTCTTT. The chain joins TRBV6-1 to TRBJ1-1; the D is unclear. The germline V and J ends were trimmed by 2 bases and 2 bases, with 6 bases remaining between them. CDR3 length: 13 amino acids. The V gene's germline CDR1 is MNHNS and CDR2 SASEGT.

The rearrangement uses TRBV27 and TRBJ2-7; 8 positions agree with TRBD1. The CDR3 sequence is 16 residues long. Germline-derived CDR1 and CDR2 are MNHEY and SMNVEV (reference sequence). V was pared by 6 bases and J by 0 bases, with 10 bases of the junction left unmatched. DNA for the CDR3: TGTGCCAGCAGGAGTCCCGCCGGGACAGGCTCCTACGAGCAGTACTTC. Protein product: CASRSPAGTGSYEQYF.

Worth noting for this clone: Relative to the germline gene, one junction end is altered; a read error may explain this. Other DNA sequences of this sample code for an identical CDR3. The J gene is TRBJ2-2, the V gene TRBV28; D is perhaps TRBD1 (6 bases). Germline CDR1 reads MDHEN; CDR2 reads SYDVKM. This CDR3 has 15 amino acids. CDR3 amino acids: CASSLGNRVTGELFF. The CDR3, as DNA: TGCGCCAGCAGCCTAGGCAACAGGGTGACCGGGGAGCTGTTTTTT.